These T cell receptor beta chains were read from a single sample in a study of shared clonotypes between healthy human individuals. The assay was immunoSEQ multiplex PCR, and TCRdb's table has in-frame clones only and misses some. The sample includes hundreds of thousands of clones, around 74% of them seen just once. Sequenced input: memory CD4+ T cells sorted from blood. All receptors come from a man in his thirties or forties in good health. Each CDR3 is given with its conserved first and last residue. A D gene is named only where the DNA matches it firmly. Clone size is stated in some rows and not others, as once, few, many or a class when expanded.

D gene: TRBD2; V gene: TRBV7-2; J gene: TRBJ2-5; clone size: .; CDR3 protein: CASSLGRGSGSPETQYF; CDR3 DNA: TGTGCCAGCAGCCTGGGGAGAGGTAGCGGGAGCCCAGAGACCCAGTACTTC
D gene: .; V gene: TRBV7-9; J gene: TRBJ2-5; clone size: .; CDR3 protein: CASSWSSRGETQYF; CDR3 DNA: TGTGCCAGCAGCTGGTCAAGCCGGGGAGAGACCCAGTACTTC
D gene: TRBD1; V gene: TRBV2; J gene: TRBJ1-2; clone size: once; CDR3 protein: CASSTGTGNYGYTF; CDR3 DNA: TGTGCCAGCAGTACCGGGACAGGCAACTATGGCTACACCTTC
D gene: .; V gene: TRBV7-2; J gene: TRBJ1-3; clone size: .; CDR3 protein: CASSPFSRSGNTIYF; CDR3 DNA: TGTGCCAGCAGCCCCTTCAGTAGATCTGGAAACACCATATATTTT
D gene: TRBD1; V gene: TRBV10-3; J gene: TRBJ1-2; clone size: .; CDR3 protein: CAISEIGGQGNYGYTF; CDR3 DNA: TGTGCCATCAGTGAAATCGGAGGACAGGGGAACTATGGCTACACCTTC
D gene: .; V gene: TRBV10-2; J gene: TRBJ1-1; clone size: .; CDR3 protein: CASSRSQARNTEAFF; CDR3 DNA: TGCGCCAGCAGCCGTTCTCAGGCGCGGAACACTGAAGCTTTCTTT
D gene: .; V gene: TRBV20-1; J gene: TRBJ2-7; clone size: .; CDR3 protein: CSAVLTYEQYF; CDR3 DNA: TGCAGTGCTGTGCTGACCTACGAGCAGTACTTC
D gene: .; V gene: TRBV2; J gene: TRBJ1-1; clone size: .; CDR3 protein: CASSGSSGGPAEAFF; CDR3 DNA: TGTGCCAGCAGTGGGTCCTCTGGAGGCCCCGCTGAAGCTTTCTTT
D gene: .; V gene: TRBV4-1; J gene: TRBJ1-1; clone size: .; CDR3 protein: CASSQDGLNTEAFF; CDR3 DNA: TGCGCCAGCAGCCAAGATGGACTGAACACTGAAGCTTTCTTT
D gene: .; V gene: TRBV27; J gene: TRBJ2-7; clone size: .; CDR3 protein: CASSLLPGVYEQYF; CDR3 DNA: TGTGCCAGCAGTTTATTGCCAGGGGTCTACGAGCAGTACTTC
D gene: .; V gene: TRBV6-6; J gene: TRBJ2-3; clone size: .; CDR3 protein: CASSSVDTQYF; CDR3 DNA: TGTGCCAGCAGTTCGGTGGATACGCAGTATTTT
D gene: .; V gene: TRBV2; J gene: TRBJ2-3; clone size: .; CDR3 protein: CASSETYLSEYTQYF; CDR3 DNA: TGTGCCAGCAGTGAAACCTATTTGAGCGAATATACGCAGTATTTT
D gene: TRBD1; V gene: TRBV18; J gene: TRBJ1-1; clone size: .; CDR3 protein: CASSLGTGFMNTEAFF; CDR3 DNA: TGTGCCAGCTCACTCGGGACAGGGTTTATGAACACTGAAGCTTTCTTT
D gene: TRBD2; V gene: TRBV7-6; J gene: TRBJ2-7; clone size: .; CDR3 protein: CASSSGTSGSYEQYF; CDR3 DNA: TGTGCCAGCAGCTCGGGGACTAGCGGGTCCTACGAGCAGTACTTC
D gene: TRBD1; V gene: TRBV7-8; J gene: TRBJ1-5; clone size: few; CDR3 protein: CASSLARTGGQPQHF; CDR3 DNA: TGTGCCAGCAGCTTAGCGCGGACAGGGGGTCAGCCCCAGCATTTT
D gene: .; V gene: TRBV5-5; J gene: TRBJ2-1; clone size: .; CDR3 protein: CASSLPNRVNEQFF; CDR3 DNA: TGTGCCAGCAGCCTCCCAAACAGGGTGAATGAGCAGTTCTTC
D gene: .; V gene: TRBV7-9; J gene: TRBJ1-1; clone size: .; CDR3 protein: CASSLAGATEAFF; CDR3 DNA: TGTGCCAGCAGCTTAGCGGGGGCGACTGAAGCTTTCTTT
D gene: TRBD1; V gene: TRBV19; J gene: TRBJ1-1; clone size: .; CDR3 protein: CASSKLTTGQGNTEAFF; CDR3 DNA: TGTGCCAGTAGTAAACTAACAACGGGACAGGGGAACACTGAAGCTTTCTTT
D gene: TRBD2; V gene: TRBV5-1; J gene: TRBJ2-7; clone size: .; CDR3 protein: CASSTSGATYEQYF; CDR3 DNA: TGCGCCAGCAGCACTAGCGGGGCGACCTACGAGCAGTACTTC
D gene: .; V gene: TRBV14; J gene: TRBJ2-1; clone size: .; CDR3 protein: CASSQESGFTPQFF; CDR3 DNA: TGTGCCAGCAGCCAAGAGTCAGGGTTCACCCCCCAGTTCTTC
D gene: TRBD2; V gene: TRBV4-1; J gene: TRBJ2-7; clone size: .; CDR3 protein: CASSQGWLTSVYEQYF; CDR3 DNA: TGCGCCAGCAGCCAAGGATGGTTGACTAGCGTCTACGAGCAGTACTTC
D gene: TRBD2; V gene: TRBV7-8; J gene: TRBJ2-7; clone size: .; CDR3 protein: CASSRLAGIASLGQYF; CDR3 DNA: TGTGCCAGCAGCCGCTTAGCGGGAATCGCGTCCCTCGGGCAGTACTTC
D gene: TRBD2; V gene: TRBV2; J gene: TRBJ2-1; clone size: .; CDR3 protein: CASRTTSGSGLFF; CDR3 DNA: TGTGCCAGCAGGACCACTAGCGGGAGCGGTCTGTTCTTC
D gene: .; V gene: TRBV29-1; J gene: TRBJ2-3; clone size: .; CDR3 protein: CSVEGGTAEYF; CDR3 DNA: TGCAGCGTTGAAGGCGGGACCGCTGAGTATTTT
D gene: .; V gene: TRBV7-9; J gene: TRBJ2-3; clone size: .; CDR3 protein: CASSMDGLGTDTQYF; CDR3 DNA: TGTGCCAGCAGCATGGACGGATTGGGCACAGATACGCAGTATTTT
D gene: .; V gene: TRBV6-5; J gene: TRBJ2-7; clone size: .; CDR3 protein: CASSYNRDSYEQYF; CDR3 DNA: TGTGCCAGCAGTTACAACAGGGACTCCTACGAGCAGTACTTC
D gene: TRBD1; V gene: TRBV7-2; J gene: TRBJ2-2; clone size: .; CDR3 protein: CASSRITGGAHGELFF; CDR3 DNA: TGTGCCAGCAGCCGGATTACAGGGGGCGCACACGGGGAGCTGTTTTTT
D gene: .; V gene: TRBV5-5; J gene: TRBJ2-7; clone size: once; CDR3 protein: CASSSRDSYEQYF; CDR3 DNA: TGTGCCAGCAGCTCCAGGGATTCCTACGAGCAGTACTTC
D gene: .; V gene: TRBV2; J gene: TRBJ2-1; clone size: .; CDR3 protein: CASSPQGGTYNEQFF; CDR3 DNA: TGTGCCAGCAGTCCCCAGGGCGGGACCTACAATGAGCAGTTCTTC